The sequence of this TCR beta chain was determined in a study of T cell changes during pregnancy in multiple sclerosis. Repertoires were generated with immunoSEQ multiplex PCR, while TCRdb's copy carries only in-frame clones and drops some. Of some 20,000 clones in the sample, around nine tenths were seen once. CDR1 is MNHNS and CDR2 is SASEGT in the germline V gene. V was shortened by 8 bases and J by 7 bases, with 18 bases between the two germline ends. This CDR3 has 13 amino acids. The gene calls are TRBV6-1 and TRBJ2-7; D not resolved. The sequences come from CD4+ T cells from peripheral blood mononuclear cells, collected in the first trimester of pregnancy. This clonotype was obtained from a female donor in good health, enrolled as a control in a pregnancy study. For the CDR3, the DNA is TGTGCCAGCGGCGACAAGTCTTATAGGGAGCAGTACTTC. Translation gives CASGDKSYREQYF.